The clone carrying this T cell receptor beta chain showed up many times. What it binds is not known. Each TCR cDNA molecule bore a unique molecular identifier. Each CDR3 protein is one row after TCRdb ran MiXCR on the 5' RACE reads. The repertoire consists of some 10,000 distinct CDR3 sequences, with more than 3.5% occurring once and the leading ten covering 11%. This CDR3 is 10 amino acids long. Trimming left V 4 bases short and J 6 bases short, with 4 bases between. Per the germline V gene, CDR1 is SQVTM and CDR2 is ANQGSEA. This entry comes from a study of spatial heterogeneity in lung cancer. Overall study: Detected beta-chain sequences consistently exceeded alpha-chain sequences.

Time point here: sample taken at primary tumor resection. Samples came from around 70 TRACERx patients with untreated early-stage lung cancer. The study, taken as a whole, reports: Ubiquitous and regional expanded TCR counts correlated with ubiquitous and regional nonsynonymous mutations, respectively. The study found that expanded intratumoral alpha and beta TCR counts tracked tumor mutation counts.

This receptor was obtained from a female donor with early-stage non-small cell lung cancer. This material consisted of lung tumor tissue, taken at surgery. This chain links TRBV29-1 with TRBJ2-4, with unresolved D. This CDR3 reads CSVVVNIQYF. In DNA, the CDR3 is TGCAGCGTTGTGGTAAACATTCAGTACTTC.